A single sample gave rise to the 31 T cell receptor beta chains below, sequenced in a study of blood T cell repertoires in COVID-19. Generated by immunoSEQ multiplex PCR, the TCRdb table keeps only in-frame clones and is missing some. This sample carries approximately 300,000 clones, nearly 90% of them seen once, and the ten largest clones take approximately 4%. Sequencing was done on a sample of PBMCs or T cells enriched from blood (not recorded which). These receptors all come from a woman aged 18-29 years with acute COVID-19.

This chain connects TRBV5-1 to TRBJ1-1; TRBD1 is a possible D gene (6 bases). The ends were cut back, 3 bases at V and 5 bases at J, with 17 bases in the middle. The CDR3 has 15 residues. Germline assignment: CDR1 SGHRS and CDR2 YFSETQ. This chain's CDR3 is CASSSGTTMGTEAFF. The DNA for the CDR3 is TGCGCCAGCAGCTCCGGGACAACCATGGGGACTGAAGCTTTCTTT.

V and J are TRBV28 and TRBJ1-3, with a weak D call TRBD1 (6 bases). CDR3 length equals 15 residues. The germline V and J ends were trimmed by 4 bases and 0 bases, with 10 bases remaining between them. The germline V gene encodes CDR1 MDHEN and CDR2 SYDVKM. This CDR3 reads CASSSWTVSGNTIYF. In DNA form, the CDR3 reads TGTGCCAGCAGTTCCTGGACAGTCTCTGGAAACACCATATATTTT.

There are a few counts of this clone. The chain links TRBV7-2 to TRBJ1-4; 8 nucleotides align to TRBD1. With 5 bases clipped from V and 6 bases from J, the junction kept 8 bases outside the gene matches. CDR3 size: 15 residues. The germline CDR1 and CDR2 sequences are SGHTA and FQGNSA. The CDR3 DNA is TGTGCCAGCAGCCAGAGGACAGGGCGGGATGAAAAACTGTTTTTT. Protein: CASSQRTGRDEKLFF.

The chain couples TRBV7-9 to TRBJ2-7; TRBD1 aligns across 8 bases. Germline V gene sequence: CDR1 SEHNR, CDR2 FQNEAQ (reference sequence). CDR3 length: 14 amino acids. V was pared by 6 bases and J by 5 bases, with 9 bases of the junction left unmatched. The CDR3 region is CASSYRTGLNEQYF. CDR3 nucleotide sequence: TGTGCCAGCAGTTACCGGACAGGGTTGAACGAGCAGTACTTC.

The gene calls are TRBV6-2 or TRBV6-3 and TRBJ2-7; 9 nucleotides agree with TRBD2. This CDR3 region has 15 residues. Germline CDR1 reads MNHEY; CDR2 reads SVGEGT. With 2 bases clipped from V and 5 bases from J, the junction kept 7 bases outside the gene matches. The DNA for the CDR3 is TGTGCCAGCAGTTACCTTAGCGGGAGTGTCGACGAGCAGTACTTC. It encodes CASSYLSGSVDEQYF.

The V and J genes are TRBV5-1 and TRBJ2-7; 9 nucleotides match TRBD2. CDR3 size: 15 residues. Germline V CDR1 and CDR2: SGHRS, YFSETQ. The J segment lost 5 bases and the V segment lost 0 bases, leaving 6 bases of the junction unmatched. In DNA, the CDR3 is TGCGCCAGCAGCTTGGCCGGCGGGAGGGCCCACGAGCAGTACTTC. Translated: CASSLAGGRAHEQYF.

This clone appeared once. The CDR3 nucleotides are TGTGCCAGCACGGGGGGGGCAGGTCAGCCCCAGCATTTT. This encodes CASTGGAGQPQHF. The chain recombines TRBV2 with TRBJ1-5; TRBD1 is a possible D gene (6 bases). Per germline, CDR1 SNHLY and CDR2 FYNNEI. The CDR3 is made up of 13 amino acids. V lost 7 bases and J 6 bases, leaving 13 bases between the germline ends.

Regarding this clone: Relative to the germline gene, one junction end is altered; a read error may explain this. The chain couples TRBV5-5 to TRBJ2-5; TRBD2 aligns across 8 bases. Germline CDR1 is SGHKS and CDR2 is YYEKEE (reference sequence). There are 16 residues in the CDR3. The chain's CDR3 is CASSLEYLAGQETQYF. In DNA form, the CDR3 reads TGTGCCAGCAGTTTGGAGTATCTAGCGGGCCAAGAGACCCAGTACTTC.

The genes are TRBV2 and TRBJ1-4; 8 bases match TRBD1. CDR1 and CDR2 from the germline V gene are SNHLY and FYNNEI. The CDR3 contains 16 residues. V lost 2 bases and J lost 10; bases outside the gene matches: 12. The CDR3 sequence is CASSESPLGQDGKLFF. The DNA for the CDR3 is TGTGCCAGCAGTGAAAGCCCTTTGGGACAGGATGGAAAACTGTTTTTT.

V and J are TRBV24-1 and TRBJ2-2, with TRBD2 matching 7 bases. With V trimmed by 4 bases and J by 7 bases, 11 bases remained unmatched. The CDR3 totals 16 residues. Looked up from germline, CDR1 is KGHDR and CDR2 is SFDVKD. CDR3 DNA: TGTGCCACCAGTGAAAACGTCGGGAGGACGGGCGGGGAGCTGTTTTTT. Translating it yields CATSENVGRTGGELFF.

This chain uses TRBV28 with TRBJ1-2; perhaps TRBD1 as D (5 bases). Germline CDR1 and CDR2: MDHEN and SYDVKM. CDR3 size: 10 residues. Between the trimmed V and J ends, which lost 8 bases and 6 bases, there was a span of 7 bases. CDR3 bases: TGTGCCAGCGGGGGGGATGGCTACACCTTC. Encoded protein: CASGGDGYTF.

The sample holds one count of this clone. V usage is TRBV28 and J usage is TRBJ1-2; 12 positions match TRBD1. CDR3 size: 15 residues. The germline CDR1 and CDR2 sequences are MDHEN and SYDVKM. Germline trimming cut 10 bases from V and 3 bases from J; bases unmatched to any gene: 9. The CDR3 reads CAILPGTGGYYGYTF. The CDR3 bases are TGTGCCATTCTCCCCGGGACAGGGGGCTACTATGGCTACACCTTC.

This clone appeared a few times. The CDR3 coding sequence is TGTGCCAGTACCCGGAGGACTGAAGCTTTCTTT. Its protein product is CASTRRTEAFF. The chain carries TRBV19 and TRBJ1-1; no reliable D call. The ends were cut back, 7 bases at V and 5 bases at J, with 8 bases in the middle. This CDR3 has 11 residues. The germline CDR1 and CDR2 sequences are LNHDA and SQIVND (reference sequence).

The chain links TRBV6-5 to TRBJ2-2; perhaps TRBD1 as D (6 bases). The V gene lost 6 bases and the J gene lost 6 bases, with 14 bases spanning the gap. The CDR3 totals 14 residues. Per germline, CDR1 MNHEY and CDR2 SVGAGI. This chain's CDR3 is CASRWDISSGELFF. For the CDR3, the DNA is TGTGCCAGCAGATGGGACATTTCCTCCGGGGAGCTGTTTTTT.

The chain combines TRBV15 with TRBJ1-5; no definite D call. Deletions cut 0 bases from V and 0 bases from J, with 12 bases between. There are 17 residues in the CDR3. CDR1 is LNHNV, CDR2 YYDKDF, per germline (reference sequence). DNA for the CDR3: TGTGCCACCAGCAGAGATTACAATTCGGGTAGCAATCAGCCCCAGCATTTT. This sequence encodes CATSRDYNSGSNQPQHF.

The genes are TRBV11-2 and TRBJ2-7, with D possibly matching TRBD2 (6 bases). CDR3 length: 13 amino acids. V lost 5 bases and J lost 1, with 9 bases in between. CDR1 is SGHAT, CDR2 FQNNGV, per germline. Here the CDR3 reads CASSPGRSYEQYF. The CDR3 region has the DNA TGTGCCAGCAGCCCGGGGAGGTCCTACGAGCAGTACTTC. The full variable domain, its missing parts supplied by reference TRBV11-2 and TRBJ2-7, is EAGVAQSPRYKIIEKRQSVAFWCNPISGHATLYWYQQILGQGPKLLIQFQNNGVVDDSQLPKDRFSAERLKGVDSTLKIQPAKLEDSAVYLCASSPGRSYEQYFGPGTRLTVT.

The genes are TRBV3-1 (or the pseudogene TRBV3-2) and TRBJ2-3; 13 bases line up with TRBD2. J was trimmed by 1 base and V by 5 bases; bases with no gene match: 12. Germline V CDR1 and CDR2: LGHDT, YNNKEL (reference sequence). The CDR3 runs to 19 residues. In nucleotides, the CDR3 is TGTGCCAGCAGCGCAACCGGGACTAGCGGGGTGGGGGGCACAGATACGCAGTATTTT. Protein: CASSATGTSGVGGTDTQYF.

The gene calls are TRBV11-3 and TRBJ2-2, with TRBD2 identical over 7 bases. Germline CDR1 reads SGHNT; CDR2 reads YENEEA. The CDR3 length is 16 residues. With V trimmed by 1 base and J by 2 bases, 4 bases remained unmatched. The CDR3 bases are TGTGCCAGCAGCTTAGTCCTAGCGGTAAACACCGGGGAGCTGTTTTTT. This translates into CASSLVLAVNTGELFF. Looking up the rest from reference TRBV11-3 and TRBJ2-2 gives the full variable domain: EAGVVQSPRYKIIEKKQPVAFWCNPISGHNTLYWYLQNLGQGPELLIRYENEEAVDDSQLPKDRFSAERLKGVDSTLKIQPAELGDSAVYLCASSLVLAVNTGELFFGEGSRLTVL.

The chain couples TRBV5-8 to TRBJ2-7; D ambiguous. Trimming took off 6 bases at V and 6 bases at J, with 19 bases between the two ends. CDR1 is SGHTS, CDR2 YDEGEE, per germline. The CDR3 is 14 residues long. The DNA of the CDR3 is TGTGCCAGCATGCCGAGATCCCGTGTCGGCGAGCAGTACTTC. Translating it yields CASMPRSRVGEQYF. Combining the CDR3 with reference TRBV5-8 and TRBJ2-7 gives the whole variable domain EAGVTQSPTHLIKTRGQQATLRCSPISGHTSVYWYQQALGLGLQFLLWYDEGEERNRGNFPPRFSGRQFPNYSSELNVNALELEDSALYLCASMPRSRVGEQYFGPGTRLTVT.

This clone occurred once. The chain carries TRBV28 and TRBJ1-2; D not certain. V gave up 3 bases and J gave up 8 bases, with 10 bases separating them. The CDR3 loop spans 12 amino acids. CDR1 and CDR2 (germline): MDHEN, SYDVKM. The CDR3: CASSLDAGGYTF. The CDR3 DNA follows: TGTGCCAGCAGTTTGGACGCGGGAGGCTACACCTTC.

The genes are TRBV30 and TRBJ2-7; TRBD2 matches 9 bases. CDR1 and CDR2 from the germline V gene are GTSNPN and SVGIG (reference sequence). This CDR3 is built from 13 residues. The trim removed 3 bases at V and 4 bases at J, leaving 4 bases unmatched. CDR3 DNA: TGTGCCTGGAGGGCTAGCGGGATGTACGAGCAGTACTTC. It codes for CAWRASGMYEQYF.

V and J are TRBV28 and TRBJ1-4; weak D call: TRBD1 (5 bases). In germline, CDR1 is MDHEN, CDR2 SYDVKM. The CDR3 is 13 residues long. V was trimmed by 6 bases and J by 8 bases, leaving 13 bases between them. The DNA for the CDR3 is TGTGCCAGCAGGCGCAGGGTAATGGAAAAACTGTTTTTT. Protein: CASRRRVMEKLFF.

The CDR3 sequence is CASSLTGRETGELFF. DNA for the CDR3: TGTGCCAGCAGCTTGACAGGGCGGGAAACCGGGGAGCTGTTTTTT. The genes are TRBV11-3 and TRBJ2-2; possible D gene TRBD1, 7 bases. V was shortened by 3 bases and J by 5 bases, with 13 bases between the two germline ends. The CDR3 sequence is 15 residues long. Germline V lookup: CDR1 SGHNT, CDR2 YENEEA.

This chain connects TRBV18 to TRBJ1-4; maybe TRBD1 (6 bases). The V end was cut by 5 bases, the J end by 7 bases, with 17 bases between. The CDR3 has 15 amino acids. Germline values: CDR1 KGHSH, CDR2 LQKENI. This CDR3 reads CASSVGQRMSEKLFF. The CDR3 DNA reads TGTGCCAGCTCAGTGGGACAACGTATGAGTGAAAAACTGTTTTTT.

The chain joins TRBV7-6 to TRBJ2-5; 11 positions agree with TRBD2. In germline, CDR1 is SGHVS, CDR2 FNYEAQ. J lost 1 base, V lost 5 bases, and 6 bases had no gene match. The CDR3 has 16 amino acids. CDR3 sequence (DNA): TGTGCCAGCAGCCCGGGACTAGCGGCTCTCCAAGAGACCCAGTACTTC. Protein: CASSPGLAALQETQYF.

The V call is TRBV29-1, the J call TRBJ2-7, with D perhaps matching TRBD1 (6 bases). Per germline, CDR1 SQVTM and CDR2 ANQGSEA. Trimming shortened V by 7 bases and J by 0 bases, and 13 bases separated the two germline ends. The CDR3 covers 13 residues. The CDR3 nucleotides are TGCAGCGGGGGGCACAGCCTCTCCTACGAGCAGTACTTC. Translating gives CSGGHSLSYEQYF.

The chain is built from TRBV11-3 and TRBJ2-7, with D possibly TRBD2 on 5 matching bases. The V gene lost 5 bases and the J gene lost 4 bases, with 9 bases spanning the gap. The CDR3 is made up of 12 amino acids. Germline CDR1 is SGHNT and CDR2 is YENEEA. The CDR3 DNA reads TGTGCCAGCAGCCCGGGGATTTACGAGCAGTACTTC. Protein: CASSPGIYEQYF. Full variable domain (rest looked up from reference TRBV11-3 and TRBJ2-7): EAGVVQSPRYKIIEKKQPVAFWCNPISGHNTLYWYLQNLGQGPELLIRYENEEAVDDSQLPKDRFSAERLKGVDSTLKIQPAELGDSAVYLCASSPGIYEQYFGPGTRLTVT.

The rearrangement uses TRBV13 and TRBJ1-6, with D maybe TRBD1 (5 bases). The CDR3 is 16 residues long. From germline, CDR1 is PRHDT and CDR2 FYEKMQ (reference sequence). V was pared by 3 bases and J by 0 bases, with 9 bases between. CDR3 residues: CASSFRQSSYNSPLHF. CDR3 nucleotides: TGTGCCAGCAGCTTTCGACAGAGCTCCTATAATTCACCCCTCCACTTT.

The chain employs TRBV19 and TRBJ1-2; 10 nucleotides match TRBD1. The germline gives CDR1 LNHDA, CDR2 SQIVND (reference sequence). V shed 6 bases, J shed 4 bases, and the junction held 14 bases outside the gene matches. The CDR3 is made up of 17 amino acids. DNA of the CDR3: TGTGCCAGTAGGAGGGGGACAGGGGAGTCGTACGGCTATGGCTACACCTTC. It codes for CASRRGTGESYGYGYTF.

The genes are TRBV9 and TRBJ2-3; the match to TRBD2 covers 8 bases. Germline assignment: CDR1 SGDLS and CDR2 YYNGEE. V was pared by 4 bases and J by 5 bases, with 0 bases of the junction left unmatched. This CDR3 is 12 amino acids long. In nucleotides, the CDR3 is TGTGCCAGCAGCCGGGGGGGAGATACGCAGTATTTT. It codes for CASSRGGDTQYF.

V is TRBV9 and J is TRBJ1-1; D is possibly TRBD1 (6 bases). Germline V CDR1 and CDR2: SGDLS, YYNGEE. The CDR3 extends over 15 amino acids. Trimming left V 4 bases short and J 2 bases short, with 15 bases between. Here the CDR3 reads CASSPSGQRNTEAFF. DNA of the CDR3: TGTGCCAGCAGCCCTTCCGGACAGAGAAACACTGAAGCTTTCTTT.